The source of this T cell receptor (beta chain) is a study of Ad26.COV2.S vaccination and SARS-CoV-2 variants. This CDR3 is built from 13 residues. V was pared by 6 bases and J by 3 bases, with 11 bases between. The germline V gene has CDR1 MGHRA and CDR2 YSYEKL. The treatment was: some 20 received Ad26.COV2.S at low or high dose, single or two shots; 5 received placebo; per-sample allocation not given. Repertoires come from day 63 after the first vaccine or placebo injection. An Ad26 vector carrying the Wuhan-strain SARS-CoV-2 spike served as the vaccine. Here immunoSEQ multiplex PCR was the method, and the copy in TCRdb shows in-frame clones only, minus some. The table records some 350,000 clones, roughly 90% of them present only once.

The sequence derives from a person aged 18-60 years who received the Ad26.COV2.S COVID-19 vaccine or a placebo. V is TRBV4-1 and J is TRBJ1-1; D is ambiguous. The specimen was peripheral blood, collected in a trial of Ad26.COV2.S vaccine versus placebo. In DNA form, the CDR3 reads TGCGCCAGCAGACTGGTCGCGGACACTGAAGCTTTCTTT. This translates into CASRLVADTEAFF.